This is a list of T cell receptor beta chains from one sample in a study of control samples from healthy donors and cancer patients. Only in-frame clones appear in the TCRdb table, and some are missing; sequencing was by immunoSEQ multiplex PCR. The data show approximately 80,000 clones, 91% seen once. Sequenced sample: blood. The receptors stem from a man younger than 45 in good health. Each CDR3 is given with its conserved first and last residue. Each record gives: J gene, V gene, D gene, clone size, CDR3 DNA, CDR3 protein. D genes are given only for firm matches. Clone size appears in some rows only: once, few, many, or a class for an expanded clone.

>TRBJ1-4|TRBV3-1/TRBV3-2|.|.
TGTGCCAGCAGCCAAGAACTCGGACAAGGGAATGAAAAACTGTTTTTT
CASSQELGQGNEKLFF
>TRBJ2-3|TRBV19|TRBD2|.
TGTGCCAGTAGTATATCGGGGGCGACTAGCGGGCGACAAGATACGCAGTATTTT
CASSISGATSGRQDTQYF
>TRBJ2-1|TRBV29-1|.|.
TGCAGCGATACTACGGACTTCAATGAGCAGTTCTTC
CSDTTDFNEQFF
>TRBJ2-1|TRBV21-1|.|.
TGTGCCAGCAGCAAGGGAGGGGACAGGGGGCGCCACGACAATGAGCAGTTCTTC
CASSKGGDRGRHDNEQFF
>TRBJ2-7|TRBV7-9|.|few
TGTGCCAGCAGGCCAATACAGTTGGCCTACGAGCAGTACTTC
CASRPIQLAYEQYF
>TRBJ2-2|TRBV7-2|.|.
TGTGCCAGCAGCTTCTTACAGAACACCGGGGAGCTGTTTTTT
CASSFLQNTGELFF
>TRBJ1-6|TRBV3-1/TRBV3-2|TRBD1|.
TGTGCCAGCAGACAGGGGGCCCGCTCCTATAATTCACCCCTCCACTTT
CASRQGARSYNSPLHF
>TRBJ2-2|TRBV19|TRBD2|.
TGTGCCAGTACCAACGGCGGGGGTAAATTAGTCACCGGGGAGCTGTTTTTT
CASTNGGGKLVTGELFF
>TRBJ2-5|TRBV5-4|.|many
TGTGCCAGCAGCTTGAAGGAGGGAGTGAAAAAGACCCAGTACTTC
CASSLKEGVKKTQYF
>TRBJ2-3|TRBV14|TRBD2|.
TGTGCCAGCAGCCAACTAGCGGGAGCCCTAGATACGCAGTATTTT
CASSQLAGALDTQYF
>TRBJ1-4|TRBV7-9|TRBD1|few
TGTGCCAGCAGCCCTCCGGGACAGGGTCGTGAAAAACTGTTTTTT
CASSPPGQGREKLFF
>TRBJ1-3|TRBV30|.|.
TGTGCCTGGATCCCAGTGGACTCTGGAAACACCATATATTTT
CAWIPVDSGNTIYF
>TRBJ1-3|TRBV19|.|.
TGTGCCAGTAGTATTCAGGAGGCGGGAAACACCATATATTTT
CASSIQEAGNTIYF
>TRBJ1-2|TRBV6-5|TRBD1|.
TGTGCCAGCAGTTACCAGGACACAGGGGCGGGGGGCTACACCTTC
CASSYQDTGAGGYTF
>TRBJ2-1|TRBV7-8|.|.
TGTGCCAGCAGCTTAGTGGCAGGCAACTACAATGAGCAGTTCTTC
CASSLVAGNYNEQFF
>TRBJ1-1|TRBV19|.|.
TGTGCCAGCACCCATCTGGGAGCCACTGAAGCTTTCTTT
CASTHLGATEAFF
>TRBJ2-3|TRBV6-2/TRBV6-3|.|few
TGTGCCAGCAGTTACTCCCTCGCAGATACGCAGTATTTT
CASSYSLADTQYF
>TRBJ2-2|TRBV5-4|TRBD2|.
TGTGCCAGCAGCTTGGATGAGCGGGGGGACTTAACCGGGGAGCTGTTTTTT
CASSLDERGDLTGELFF
>TRBJ2-1|TRBV24-1|TRBD2|.
TGTGCCACCAGTGATACGGGAGGCGCATCCTACAATGAGCAGTTCTTC
CATSDTGGASYNEQFF
>TRBJ2-4|TRBV7-2|.|.
TGTGCCAGCAGCCGTGTTGGAGTAGCCAAAAACATTCAGTACTTC
CASSRVGVAKNIQYF
>TRBJ1-2|TRBV6-5|.|.
TGTGCCAGCAGTTACTCCTGGACACTTACGAACTATGGCTACACCTTC
CASSYSWTLTNYGYTF
>TRBJ2-5|TRBV4-1|TRBD2|.
TGCGCCAGCAGCCAAGGACTAGCGGGGCAAGAGACCCAGTACTTC
CASSQGLAGQETQYF
>TRBJ1-1|TRBV28|.|.
TGTGCCAGCAGTTCGTTGACAGATATAATGAACACTGAAGCTTTCTTT
CASSSLTDIMNTEAFF
>TRBJ2-7|TRBV19|TRBD2|.
TGTGCCAGTAGTATAAGCGGGAGTAAGGGCGAGCAGTACTTC
CASSISGSKGEQYF
>TRBJ2-6|TRBV7-2|.|once
TGTGCCAGCAGCCCCAGTTATTTCTCTGGGGCCAACGTCCTGACTTTC
CASSPSYFSGANVLTF